A selection of T cell receptor beta chains follows, all from one sample in a study of control samples from healthy donors and cancer patients. Libraries were prepared by immunoSEQ multiplex PCR; TCRdb keeps only in-frame clonotypes and omits some of them. The sample has approximately 72,000 clones, 75% to 90% seen once. The specimen sequenced was blood. The receptors here all came from a man over 45 in good health. Both conserved end residues are part of each CDR3. A D gene is named only where the DNA matches it firmly. For some rows the clone size is stated as once, few or many, or as a class when expanded; others skip it.

TRBV30	TRBJ2-5	-	-	CAPSMGQQGKTQYF	TGTGCCCCCTCCATGGGTCAGCAAGGGAAGACCCAGTACTTC
TRBV18	TRBJ2-5	-	-	CASSPITGSKETQYF	TGTGCCAGCTCACCGATCACAGGGTCCAAAGAGACCCAGTACTTC
TRBV6-4	TRBJ2-5	-	-	CASSDSRARQETQYF	TGTGCCAGCAGTGACTCAAGGGCCCGACAAGAGACCCAGTACTTC
TRBV27	TRBJ1-1	-	-	CASSLSSGPVEAFF	TGTGCCAGCAGTTTATCATCAGGGCCCGTTGAAGCTTTCTTT
TRBV5-1	TRBJ2-3	TRBD2	-	CASSLAGEDTQYF	TGCGCCAGCAGCTTAGCGGGGGAGGATACGCAGTATTTT
TRBV6-2/TRBV6-3	TRBJ1-3	-	-	CASSYPIAGNTIYF	TGTGCCAGCAGTTACCCCATCGCCGGAAACACCATATATTTT
TRBV24-1	TRBJ2-5	-	-	CATHSGLNGETQYF	TGTGCCACCCATTCAGGTTTGAATGGCGAGACCCAGTACTTC
TRBV4-3	TRBJ2-7	TRBD2	-	CASSPTLGGTYEQYF	TGCGCCAGCAGCCCCACCTTGGGAGGGACCTACGAGCAGTACTTC
TRBV5-1	TRBJ2-7	-	-	CASSLGLDEQYF	TGCGCCAGCAGCTTGGGATTAGACGAGCAGTACTTC
TRBV13	TRBJ2-3	TRBD2	once	CASSMVEASGGPYTDTQYF	TGTGCCAGCAGCATGGTTGAGGCTAGCGGGGGCCCTTACACCGATACGCAGTATTTT
TRBV6-5	TRBJ1-5	TRBD1	-	CASRDGQGARHQHF	TGTGCCAGCCGGGACGGACAGGGGGCCCGCCACCAGCATTTT
TRBV11-2	TRBJ1-2	-	-	CASSPGRRPNYGYTF	TGTGCCAGCAGCCCGGGACGTCGGCCGAACTATGGCTACACCTTC
TRBV9	TRBJ2-7	-	-	CASSATGAPSYEQYF	TGTGCCAGCAGCGCGACAGGAGCCCCGTCCTACGAGCAGTACTTC
TRBV7-8	TRBJ2-2	-	-	CASSLEAPGVYTGELFF	TGTGCCAGCAGCTTAGAGGCACCGGGGGTTTACACCGGGGAGCTGTTTTTT
TRBV7-9	TRBJ2-5	TRBD1	-	CASSLGQGFGETQYF	TGTGCCAGCAGCTTAGGACAGGGTTTTGGAGAGACCCAGTACTTC
TRBV6-1	TRBJ1-6	-	-	CASSESGPLLNSPLHF	TGTGCCAGCAGTGAATCGGGTCCTCTACTTAATTCACCCCTCCACTTT
TRBV5-4	TRBJ1-6	-	-	CASNKGGGIDSPLHF	TGTGCCAGCAACAAGGGTGGGGGGATTGATTCACCCCTCCACTTT
TRBV6-2/TRBV6-3	TRBJ2-2	-	once	CASSYSLATGELFF	TGTGCCAGCAGTTACTCGTTGGCTACCGGGGAGCTGTTTTTT
TRBV5-1	TRBJ1-2	TRBD1	-	CASSSTGPFDYGYTF	TGCGCCAGCAGCTCGACAGGGCCATTTGACTATGGCTACACCTTC
TRBV24-1	TRBJ2-1	TRBD1	-	CATSDEGQGSNEQFF	TGTGCCACCAGTGACGAAGGACAGGGTAGTAATGAGCAGTTCTTC
TRBV5-4	TRBJ2-1	TRBD2	-	CASSPQTSGQGNNEQFF	TGTGCCAGCAGCCCCCAGACTAGCGGACAAGGGAACAATGAGCAGTTCTTC
TRBV5-6	TRBJ2-1	TRBD1	-	CASSLATGGIEEQFF	TGTGCCAGCAGCTTGGCTACAGGGGGAATAGAGGAGCAGTTCTTC
TRBV14	TRBJ2-1	TRBD1	-	CASSRTQGNEQFF	TGTGCCAGCAGCCGAACACAGGGGAATGAGCAGTTCTTC
TRBV30	TRBJ1-4	-	-	CAWKGLGAETTEKLFF	TGTGCCTGGAAAGGGCTTGGAGCGGAAACTACGGAAAAACTGTTTTTT
TRBV6-6	TRBJ1-5	-	-	CASSYGSQPQHF	TGTGCCAGCAGTTACGGGAGTCAGCCCCAGCATTTT
TRBV7-3	TRBJ2-2	TRBD2	-	CASSWGGVPGELFF	TGTGCCAGCAGCTGGGGAGGGGTTCCCGGGGAGCTGTTTTTT
TRBV10-3	TRBJ2-1	-	once	CAISYLAIPLYNEQFF	TGTGCCATCAGTTACTTAGCGATCCCTTTATACAATGAGCAGTTCTTC
TRBV3-1/TRBV3-2	TRBJ2-1	TRBD2	-	CASSQTSGGPGFF	TGTGCCAGCAGCCAGACTAGCGGGGGGCCTGGGTTCTTC
TRBV5-1	TRBJ1-2	TRBD1	-	CASQGTVQGSYGYTF	TGCGCCAGCCAAGGGACAGTCCAAGGCAGCTATGGCTACACCTTC